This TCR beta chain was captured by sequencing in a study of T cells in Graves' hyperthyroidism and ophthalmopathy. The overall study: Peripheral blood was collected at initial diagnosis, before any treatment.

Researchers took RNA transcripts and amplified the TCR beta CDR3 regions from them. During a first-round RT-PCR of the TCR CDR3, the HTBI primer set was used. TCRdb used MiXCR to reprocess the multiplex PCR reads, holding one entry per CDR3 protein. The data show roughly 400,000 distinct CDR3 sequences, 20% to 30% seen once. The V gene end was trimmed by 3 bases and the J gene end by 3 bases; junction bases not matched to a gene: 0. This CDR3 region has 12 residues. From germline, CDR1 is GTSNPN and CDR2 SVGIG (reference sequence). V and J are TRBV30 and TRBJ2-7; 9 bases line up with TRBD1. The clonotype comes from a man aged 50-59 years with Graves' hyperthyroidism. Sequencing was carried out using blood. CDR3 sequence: CAWRDRGYEQYF. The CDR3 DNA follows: TGTGCCTGGAGGGACAGGGGCTACGAGCAGTACTTC. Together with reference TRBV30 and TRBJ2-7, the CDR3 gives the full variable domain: SQTIHQWPATLVQPVGSPLSLECTVEGTSNPNLYWYRQAAGRGLQLLFYSVGIGQISSEVPQNLSASRPQDRQFILSSKKLLLSDSGFYLCAWRDRGYEQYFGPGTRLTVT.